A single sample gave rise to the 11 T cell receptor beta chains below, sequenced in a study of CD8 T cells in ankylosing spondylitis. TCRdb re-called the 5' RACE reads with MiXCR, one entry per CDR3 protein. The top ten clones hold roughly 15% of a sample with about 160,000 distinct CDR3 sequences, approximately 9% of them seen once. The sample taken for sequencing was blood, either unsorted or a sorted T cell fraction (not recorded which). These receptors were taken from a female donor with ankylosing spondylitis or in good health (not recorded which).

The chain recombines TRBV7-9 with TRBJ2-7; 7 positions match TRBD2. The CDR3 extends over 16 amino acids. V lost 5 bases to trimming and J lost 5 bases; unmatched junction nucleotides: 15. The germline V gene has CDR1 SEHNR and CDR2 FQNEAQ (reference sequence). The CDR3 DNA reads as TGTGCCAGCAGCCCCGCGGGGGTCGCAGGGATCCACGAGCAGTACTTC. It specifies CASSPAGVAGIHEQYF.

This clonotype occurred a few times. CDR3 sequence reads: CASRSGLGDYGYTF. In DNA, the CDR3 is TGTGCCAGCAGGTCGGGGTTAGGTGACTATGGCTACACCTTC. The J gene is TRBJ1-2, the V gene TRBV27, with D unclear. Trimming left V 6 bases short and J 3 bases short, with 14 bases between. The CDR3 sequence is 14 residues long. Germline loops: CDR1 MNHEY, CDR2 SMNVEV (reference sequence).

This chain connects TRBV30 to TRBJ2-1; no firm D call. Trimming took off 0 bases at V and 10 bases at J, with 10 bases between the two ends. Looked up from germline, CDR1 is GTSNPN and CDR2 is SVGIG (reference sequence). This CDR3 has 12 residues. The CDR3: CAWSVGSREQFF. The CDR3 coding sequence is TGTGCCTGGAGTGTAGGCTCGCGCGAGCAGTTCTTC.

This clonotype was observed a few times. The J gene is TRBJ1-1, the V gene TRBV28; D remains ambiguous. V was trimmed by 5 bases and J by 1 base, leaving 11 bases between them. This CDR3 is built from 14 residues. CDR1 MDHEN and CDR2 SYDVKM come from the germline V gene. CDR3 DNA sequence: TGTGCCAGCAGTCTTACTACGGGGAACACTGAAGCTTTCTTT. Its translation is CASSLTTGNTEAFF.

This clonotype has just a few counts. The chain uses TRBV2 and TRBJ1-1, with no clear D. Between the trimmed V and J ends, which lost 7 bases and 2 bases, there was a span of 11 bases. The CDR3 totals 13 residues. From germline, CDR1 is SNHLY and CDR2 FYNNEI. This chain's CDR3 is CASIETYNTEAFF. For the CDR3, the DNA is TGTGCCAGCATAGAGACCTATAACACTGAAGCTTTCTTT. Looking up the rest from reference TRBV2 and TRBJ1-1 gives the full variable domain: EPEVTQTPSHQVTQMGQEVILRCVPISNHLYFYWYRQILGQKVEFLVSFYNNEISEKSEIFDDQFSVERPDGSNFTLKIRSTKLEDSAMYFCASIETYNTEAFFGQGTRLTVV.

This clonotype was observed at least ten times. The V and J genes are TRBV4-3 and TRBJ2-1, with D tentatively TRBD2 (6 bases). Trimming removed 0 bases at V and 12 bases at J, with 18 bases between. This CDR3 comprises 15 residues. Germline values: CDR1 LGHNA, CDR2 YSLEER. The CDR3 DNA reads TGCGCCAGCAGCCAAGAGGGGACTTCTTCCTGGCCGCAGTTCTTC. It encodes CASSQEGTSSWPQFF.

This clonotype was found a few times. DNA of the CDR3: TGCGCCAGCAGCCGAGGTTTCGAAGCTTTCTTT. Translated, it gives CASSRGFEAFF. The chain joins TRBV5-1 to TRBJ1-1; no clear D gene. Trimming pared 4 bases from V and 8 bases from J, leaving 9 bases between. There are 11 residues in the CDR3. Germline CDR1 is SGHRS and CDR2 is YFSETQ.

This clonotype was picked up many times. The J gene is TRBJ2-4, the V gene TRBV19; D remains ambiguous. Germline lookup yields CDR1 LNHDA and CDR2 SQIVND (reference sequence). The CDR3 contains 15 residues. Between the trimmed V and J ends, which lost 7 bases and 0 bases, there was a span of 13 bases. The CDR3 sequence: CASTPSLLAKNIQYF. The DNA for the CDR3 is TGTGCCAGTACCCCCTCGCTGTTAGCCAAAAACATTCAGTACTTC.

This clonotype was picked up a small number of times. The chain uses TRBV29-1 and TRBJ2-7, with 7 bases aligning to TRBD2. CDR1 and CDR2 (germline): SQVTM, ANQGSEA. V was clipped by 4 bases and J by 2 bases; unmatched bases: 11. The CDR3 spans 15 residues. CDR3 residues: CSVGGGGVSTYEQYF. The CDR3 nucleotides are TGCAGCGTTGGGGGGGGTGGCGTCAGTACCTACGAGCAGTACTTC.

This clonotype appeared a few times. This rearrangement joins TRBV15 to TRBJ1-5, with D uncertain. Trimming pared 6 bases from V and 0 bases from J, leaving 9 bases between. Looked up from germline, CDR1 is LNHNV and CDR2 is YYDKDF (reference sequence). The length of the CDR3 is 14 residues. The CDR3 region has the DNA TGTGCCACCAGTCGGGTCCTTAGCAATCAGCCCCAGCATTTT. Translating it yields CATSRVLSNQPQHF.

This clonotype was seen only a few times. The V gene is TRBV7-2, the J gene TRBJ2-4; tentative D call: TRBD2 (6 bases). Germline V gene lookup returns CDR1 SGHTA and CDR2 FQGNSA. The CDR3 covers 16 residues. Deletions cut 3 bases from V and 9 bases from J, with 21 bases between. CDR3 protein: CASSLPSGVAWGIQYF. The CDR3 coding sequence is TGTGCCAGCAGCTTGCCGTCGGGGGTCGCCTGGGGCATTCAGTACTTC.